This T cell receptor (beta chain) was recovered during a study of cytomegalovirus exposure and HLA in healthy donors. Whole-study results and caveats: The study listed roughly 160 cytomegalovirus-associated TCR beta chains.

The germline V gene encodes CDR1 GTSNPN and CDR2 SVGIG (reference sequence). V lost 8 bases, J lost 1 base, and 12 bases stayed unmatched. The CDR3 is 15 amino acids. A remark on this clone: What it recognizes is unknown.

The primer mix had 60 Vbeta and 13 Jbeta primers. The table came from immunoSEQ multiplex PCR; TCRdb's copy has only in-frame clones and leaves some out. The table lists roughly 90,000 clones, more than 70% of them singletons, with approximately 2% in the top ten. Donors showed nominal health when sampled, although they likely had unrecorded immune exposures. The chain has TRBV30 and TRBJ2-3; 7 bases are a match to TRBD1. The specimen sequenced was PBMCs. The source of this sequence is a man in his late teens or twenties in good health and CMV-seronegative. The CDR3 loop reads CARSYRGTRTDTQYF. The DNA for the CDR3 is TGTGCCCGATCATACAGGGGAACTCGCACAGATACGCAGTATTTT.